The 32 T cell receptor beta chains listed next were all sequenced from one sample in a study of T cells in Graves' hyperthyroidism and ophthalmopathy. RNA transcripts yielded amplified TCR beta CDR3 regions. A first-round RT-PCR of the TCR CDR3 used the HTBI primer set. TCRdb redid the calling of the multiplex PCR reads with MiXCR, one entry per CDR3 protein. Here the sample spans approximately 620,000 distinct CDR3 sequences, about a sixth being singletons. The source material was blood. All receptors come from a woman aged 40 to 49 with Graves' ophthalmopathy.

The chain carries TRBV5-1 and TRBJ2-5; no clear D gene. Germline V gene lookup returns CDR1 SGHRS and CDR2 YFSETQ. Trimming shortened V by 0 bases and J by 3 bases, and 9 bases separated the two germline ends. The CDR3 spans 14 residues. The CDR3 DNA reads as TGCGCCAGCAGCTTGGAACACCATGAAGAGACCCAGTACTTC. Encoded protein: CASSLEHHEETQYF. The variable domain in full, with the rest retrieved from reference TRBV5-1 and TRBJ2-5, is KAGVTQTPRYLIKTRGQQVTLSCSPISGHRSVSWYQQTPGQGLQFLFEYFSETQRNKGNFPGRFSGRQFSNSRSEMNVSTLELGDSALYLCASSLEHHEETQYFGPGTRLLVL.

Here the CDR3 reads CATSSNRDIQETQYF. The DNA for the CDR3 is TGTGCCACCAGCAGTAACCGGGATATCCAAGAGACCCAGTACTTC. The V call is TRBV15, the J call TRBJ2-5, with a weak D call TRBD2 (5 bases). Per germline, CDR1 LNHNV and CDR2 YYDKDF (reference sequence). V was shortened by 3 bases and J by 1 base, with 12 bases between the two germline ends. This CDR3 comprises 15 residues.

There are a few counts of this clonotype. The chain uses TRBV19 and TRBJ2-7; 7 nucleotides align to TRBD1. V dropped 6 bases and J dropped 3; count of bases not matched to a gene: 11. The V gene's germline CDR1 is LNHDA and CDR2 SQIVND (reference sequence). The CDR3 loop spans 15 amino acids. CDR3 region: CASSSAGTVNYEQYF. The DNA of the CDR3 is TGTGCCAGTAGCTCAGCCGGGACAGTAAACTACGAGCAGTACTTC. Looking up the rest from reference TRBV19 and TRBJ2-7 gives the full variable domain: DGGITQSPKYLFRKEGQNVTLSCEQNLNHDAMYWYRQDPGQGLRLIYYSQIVNDFQKGDIAEGYSVSREKKESFPLTVTSAQKNPTAFYLCASSSAGTVNYEQYFGPGTRLTVT.

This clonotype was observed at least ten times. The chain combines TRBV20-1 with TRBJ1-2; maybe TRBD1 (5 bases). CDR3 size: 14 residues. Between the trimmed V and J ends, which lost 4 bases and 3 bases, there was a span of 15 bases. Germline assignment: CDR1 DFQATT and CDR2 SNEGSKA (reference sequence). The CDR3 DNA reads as TGCAGTGCTAAAAAAGGGACTACCGACTATGGCTACACCTTC. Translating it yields CSAKKGTTDYGYTF.

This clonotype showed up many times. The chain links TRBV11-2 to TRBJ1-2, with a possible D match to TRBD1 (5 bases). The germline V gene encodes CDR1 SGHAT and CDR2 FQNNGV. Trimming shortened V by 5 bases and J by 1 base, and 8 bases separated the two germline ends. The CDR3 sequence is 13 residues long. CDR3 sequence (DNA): TGTGCCAGCAGCCGGACAATTAACTATGGCTACACCTTC. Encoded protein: CASSRTINYGYTF.

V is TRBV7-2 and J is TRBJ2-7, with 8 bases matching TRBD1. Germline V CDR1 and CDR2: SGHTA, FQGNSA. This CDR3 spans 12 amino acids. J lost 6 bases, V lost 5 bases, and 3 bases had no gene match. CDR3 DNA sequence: TGTGCCAGCAGCCCGGGGACAGGCGAGCAGTACTTC. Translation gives CASSPGTGEQYF.

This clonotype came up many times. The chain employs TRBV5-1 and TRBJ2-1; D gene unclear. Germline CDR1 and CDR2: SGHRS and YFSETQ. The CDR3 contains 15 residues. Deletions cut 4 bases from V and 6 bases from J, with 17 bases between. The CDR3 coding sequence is TGCGCCAGCAGCCTGGCGATGGTGGGTAGCAATGAGCAGTTCTTC. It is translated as CASSLAMVGSNEQFF.

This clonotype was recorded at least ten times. DNA of the CDR3: TGTGCCAGCAGACTTAGAGAGACAACCACAGATACGCAGTATTTT. Translating gives CASRLRETTTDTQYF. This sequence joins TRBV2 and TRBJ2-3, with D unresolved. V was clipped by 6 bases and J by 2 bases, with 15 bases between them. This CDR3 has 15 residues. In germline, CDR1 is SNHLY, CDR2 FYNNEI.

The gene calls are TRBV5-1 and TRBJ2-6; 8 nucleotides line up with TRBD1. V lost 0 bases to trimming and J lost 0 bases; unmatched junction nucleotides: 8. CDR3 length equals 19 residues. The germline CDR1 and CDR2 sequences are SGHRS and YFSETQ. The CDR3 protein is CASSLDFGTGRSGANVLTF. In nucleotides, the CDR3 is TGCGCCAGCAGCTTGGATTTCGGGACAGGACGCTCTGGGGCCAACGTCCTGACTTTC.

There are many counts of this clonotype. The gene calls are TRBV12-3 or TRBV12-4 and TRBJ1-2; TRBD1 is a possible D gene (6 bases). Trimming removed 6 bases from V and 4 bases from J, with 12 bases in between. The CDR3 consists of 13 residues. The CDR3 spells CASSRGQIYGYTF. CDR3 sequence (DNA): TGTGCCAGCAGCCGTGGACAGATCTATGGCTACACCTTC.

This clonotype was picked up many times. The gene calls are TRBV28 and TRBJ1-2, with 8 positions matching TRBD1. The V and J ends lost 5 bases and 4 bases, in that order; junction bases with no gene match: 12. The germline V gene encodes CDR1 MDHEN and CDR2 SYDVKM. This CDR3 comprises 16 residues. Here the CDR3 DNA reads TGTGCCAGCAGTCCCGGGACAGGCGCCAGGGTCTATGGCTACACCTTC. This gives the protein CASSPGTGARVYGYTF.

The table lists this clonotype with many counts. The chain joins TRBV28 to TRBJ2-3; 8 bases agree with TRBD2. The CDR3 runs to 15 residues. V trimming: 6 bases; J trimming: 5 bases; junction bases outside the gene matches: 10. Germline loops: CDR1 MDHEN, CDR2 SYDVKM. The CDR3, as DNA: TGTGCCAGCAGCCCCCAGCGGGAGAGAATAGATACGCAGTATTTT. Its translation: CASSPQRERIDTQYF. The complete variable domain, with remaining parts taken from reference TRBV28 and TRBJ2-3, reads DVKVTQSSRYLVKRTGEKVFLECVQDMDHENMFWYRQDPGLGLRLIYFSYDVKMKEKGDIPEGYSVSREKKERFSLILESASTNQTSMYLCASSPQRERIDTQYFGPGTRLTVL.

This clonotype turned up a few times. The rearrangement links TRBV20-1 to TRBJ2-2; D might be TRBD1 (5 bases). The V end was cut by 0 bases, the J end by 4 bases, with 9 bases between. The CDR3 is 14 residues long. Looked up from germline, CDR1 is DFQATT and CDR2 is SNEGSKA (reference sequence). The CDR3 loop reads CSARDLGLTGELFF. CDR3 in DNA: TGCAGTGCTAGAGATCTGGGGCTCACCGGGGAGCTGTTTTTT.

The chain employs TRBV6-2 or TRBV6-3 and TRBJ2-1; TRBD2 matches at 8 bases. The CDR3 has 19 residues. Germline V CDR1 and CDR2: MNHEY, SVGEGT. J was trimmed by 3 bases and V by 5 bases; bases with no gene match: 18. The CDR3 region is CASSHPPEGRGANYNEQFF. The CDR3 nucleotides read TGTGCCAGCAGTCACCCTCCTGAGGGGCGGGGGGCGAACTACAATGAGCAGTTCTTC.

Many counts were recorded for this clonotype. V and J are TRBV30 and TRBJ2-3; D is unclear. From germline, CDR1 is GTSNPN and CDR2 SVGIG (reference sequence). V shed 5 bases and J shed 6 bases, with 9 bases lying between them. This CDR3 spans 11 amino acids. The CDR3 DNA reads TGTGCCTGGGAGAGCGTCGATACGCAGTATTTT. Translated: CAWESVDTQYF.

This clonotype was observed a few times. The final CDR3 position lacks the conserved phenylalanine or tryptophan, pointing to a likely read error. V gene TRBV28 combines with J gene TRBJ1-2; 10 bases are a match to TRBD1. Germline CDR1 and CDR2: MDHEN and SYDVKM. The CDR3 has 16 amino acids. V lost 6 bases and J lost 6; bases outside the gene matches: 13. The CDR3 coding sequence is TGTGCCAGCAGCCTACTAGGTTCCGGGACAGGGGATGGCTACACCCTC. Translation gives CASSLLGSGTGDGYTL.

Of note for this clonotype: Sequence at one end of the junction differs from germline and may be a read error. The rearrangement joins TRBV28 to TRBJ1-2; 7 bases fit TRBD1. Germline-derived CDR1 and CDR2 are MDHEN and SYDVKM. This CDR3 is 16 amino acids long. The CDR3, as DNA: TGTGCCAGCAGTTATGGGGACAGACTCCATAACTATGTCTACACCTTC. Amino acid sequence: CASSYGDRLHNYVYTF.

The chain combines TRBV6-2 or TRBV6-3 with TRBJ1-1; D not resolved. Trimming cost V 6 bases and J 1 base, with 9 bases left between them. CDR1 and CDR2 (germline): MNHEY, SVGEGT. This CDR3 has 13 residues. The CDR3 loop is CASSQSANTEAFF. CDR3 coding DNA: TGTGCCAGCAGCCAGAGCGCGAACACTGAAGCTTTCTTT.

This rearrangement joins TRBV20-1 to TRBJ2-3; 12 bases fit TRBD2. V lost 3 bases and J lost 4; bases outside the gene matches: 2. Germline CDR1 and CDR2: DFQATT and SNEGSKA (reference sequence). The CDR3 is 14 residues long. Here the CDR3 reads CSASRTSGADTQYF. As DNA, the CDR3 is TGCAGTGCTAGTCGGACTAGCGGGGCAGATACGCAGTATTTT.

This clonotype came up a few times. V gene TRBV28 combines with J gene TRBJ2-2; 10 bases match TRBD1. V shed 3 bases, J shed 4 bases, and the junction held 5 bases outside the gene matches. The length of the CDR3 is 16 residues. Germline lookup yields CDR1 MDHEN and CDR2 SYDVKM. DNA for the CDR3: TGTGCCAGCAGTTTTCTGACAGGGGGCTTCACCGGGGAGCTGTTTTTT. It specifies CASSFLTGGFTGELFF.

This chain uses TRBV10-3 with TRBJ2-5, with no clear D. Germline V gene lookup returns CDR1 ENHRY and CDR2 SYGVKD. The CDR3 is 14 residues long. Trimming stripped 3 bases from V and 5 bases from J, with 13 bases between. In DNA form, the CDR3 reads TGTGCCATCAGTGATTATGGCGGCAGGGAGACCCAGTACTTC. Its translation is CAISDYGGRETQYF.

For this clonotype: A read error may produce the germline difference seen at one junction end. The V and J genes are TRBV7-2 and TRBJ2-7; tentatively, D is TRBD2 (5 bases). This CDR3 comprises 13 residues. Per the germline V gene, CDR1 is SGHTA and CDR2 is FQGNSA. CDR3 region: CVSSGPASYEQYF. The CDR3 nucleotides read TGTGTCAGCAGCGGCCCGGCCTCCTACGAGCAGTACTTC.

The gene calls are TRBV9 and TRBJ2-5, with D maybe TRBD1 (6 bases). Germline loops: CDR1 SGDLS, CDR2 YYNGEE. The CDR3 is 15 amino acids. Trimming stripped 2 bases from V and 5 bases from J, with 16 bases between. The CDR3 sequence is CASSVSRTEGETQYF. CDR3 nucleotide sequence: TGTGCCAGCAGCGTCTCCCGGACAGAGGGGGAGACCCAGTACTTC.

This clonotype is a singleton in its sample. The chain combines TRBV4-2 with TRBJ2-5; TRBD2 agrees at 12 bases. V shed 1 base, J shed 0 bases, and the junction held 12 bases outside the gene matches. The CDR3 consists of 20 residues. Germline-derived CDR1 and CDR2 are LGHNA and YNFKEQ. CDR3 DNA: TGTGCCAGCAGCCAAGCCCCTCCTAGCGGGGGGGTTCTGGACCAAGAGACCCAGTACTTC. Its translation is CASSQAPPSGGVLDQETQYF.

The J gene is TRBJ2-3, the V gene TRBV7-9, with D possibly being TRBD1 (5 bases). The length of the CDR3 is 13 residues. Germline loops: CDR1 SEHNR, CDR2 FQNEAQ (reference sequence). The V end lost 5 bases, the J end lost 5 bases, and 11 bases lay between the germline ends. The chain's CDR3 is CASSPDSEDTQYF. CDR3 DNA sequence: TGTGCCAGCAGCCCAGACAGCGAAGATACGCAGTATTTT.

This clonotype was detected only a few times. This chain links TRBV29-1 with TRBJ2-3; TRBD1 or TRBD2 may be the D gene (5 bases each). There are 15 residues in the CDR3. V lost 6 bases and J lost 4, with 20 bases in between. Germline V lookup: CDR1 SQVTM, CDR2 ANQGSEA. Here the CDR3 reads CSVARRRDEADTQYF. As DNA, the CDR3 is TGCAGCGTCGCTCGGCGAAGGGACGAGGCAGATACGCAGTATTTT.

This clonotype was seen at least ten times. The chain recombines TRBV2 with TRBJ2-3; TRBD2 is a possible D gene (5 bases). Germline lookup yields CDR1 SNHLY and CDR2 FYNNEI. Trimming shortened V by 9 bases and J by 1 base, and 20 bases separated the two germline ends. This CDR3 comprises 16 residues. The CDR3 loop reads CASGLLQFPGTDTQYF. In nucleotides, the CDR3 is TGTGCCAGTGGACTTTTACAGTTTCCTGGCACAGATACGCAGTATTTT.

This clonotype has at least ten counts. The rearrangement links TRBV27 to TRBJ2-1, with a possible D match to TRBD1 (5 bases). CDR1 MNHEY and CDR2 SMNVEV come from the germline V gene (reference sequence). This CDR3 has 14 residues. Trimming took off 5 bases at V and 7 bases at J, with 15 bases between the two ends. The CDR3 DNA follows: TGTGCCAGCAGTCGGACAAGCGCTAAGAATGAGCAGTTCTTC. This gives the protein CASSRTSAKNEQFF.

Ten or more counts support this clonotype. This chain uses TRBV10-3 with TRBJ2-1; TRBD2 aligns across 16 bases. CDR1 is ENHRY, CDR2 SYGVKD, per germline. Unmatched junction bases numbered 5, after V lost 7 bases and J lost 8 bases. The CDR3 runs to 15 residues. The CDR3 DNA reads TGTGCCATCACCCAAGGGACTAGCGGGAGGGATGAGCAGTTCTTC. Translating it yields CAITQGTSGRDEQFF.

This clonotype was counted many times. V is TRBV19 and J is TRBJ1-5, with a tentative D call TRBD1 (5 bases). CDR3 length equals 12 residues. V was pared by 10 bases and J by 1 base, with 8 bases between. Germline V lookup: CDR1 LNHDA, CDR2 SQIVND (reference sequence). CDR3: CATRDSNQPQHF. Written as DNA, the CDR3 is TGTGCCACCCGGGACAGCAATCAGCCCCAGCATTTT.

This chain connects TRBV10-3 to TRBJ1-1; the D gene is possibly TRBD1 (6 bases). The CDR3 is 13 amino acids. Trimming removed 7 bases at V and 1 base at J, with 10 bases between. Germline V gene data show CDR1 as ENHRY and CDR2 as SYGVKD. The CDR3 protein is CAIKGDPNTEAFF. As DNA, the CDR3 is TGTGCCATCAAGGGGGATCCGAACACTGAAGCTTTCTTT.

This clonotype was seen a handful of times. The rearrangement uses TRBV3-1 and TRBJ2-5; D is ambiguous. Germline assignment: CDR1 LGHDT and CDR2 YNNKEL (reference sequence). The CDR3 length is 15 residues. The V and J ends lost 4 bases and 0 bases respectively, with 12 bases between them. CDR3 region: CASSPPGRYQETQYF. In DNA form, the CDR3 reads TGTGCCAGCAGCCCCCCGGGTCGGTACCAAGAGACCCAGTACTTC.